This T cell receptor beta chain was identified in a study of CD8+CD57+ T cells in acquired aplastic anemia. CDR3 size: 14 residues. Germline assignment: CDR1 MNHEY and CDR2 SMNVEV (reference sequence). V was shortened by 8 bases and J by 1 base, with 9 bases between the two germline ends. Genomic DNA templated the TCR beta VDJ and CDR3 profiling. One entry per CDR3 protein, called by TCRdb with MiXCR from the reads. The table records approximately 200,000 distinct CDR3 sequences, 64% of them present only once. This clonotype was seen a handful of times. The chain recombines TRBV27 with TRBJ2-6; D unclear. This sequence was found in a human donor with severe aplastic anemia or a healthy control (not recorded which). Sequencing was carried out using sorted CD4+, CD8+, or CD8+CD57+ T cells (not recorded which) from PBMCs. CDR3 coding DNA: TGTGCCAGCGGGTGGGATTCTGGGGCCAACGTCCTGACTTTC. Translating it yields CASGWDSGANVLTF.